The next 13 T cell receptor beta chains were all read from a single sample in a study of cytomegalovirus exposure and HLA in healthy donors. The PCR had 60 Vbeta and 13 Jbeta primers. Using immunoSEQ multiplex PCR, the repertoire was profiled, and TCRdb retains in-frame clones only, with some absent. The table shows about 120,000 clones, with 76% occurring only once. The sequenced sample consisted of PBMCs. The receptor set was obtained from a man in his thirties or forties in good health and CMV-seropositive.

J is TRBJ2-7 and V is TRBV30; tentative D call: TRBD2 (5 bases). Germline loops: CDR1 GTSNPN, CDR2 SVGIG (reference sequence). The CDR3 has 11 amino acids. V lost 4 bases, J lost 2 bases, and 6 bases lay in between. CDR3 in amino acids: CAWKRAYEQYF. CDR3 sequence (DNA): TGTGCCTGGAAGAGGGCCTACGAGCAGTACTTC.

This chain uses TRBV5-1 with TRBJ1-4, with D possibly matching TRBD1 (5 bases). Per germline, CDR1 SGHRS and CDR2 YFSETQ. CDR3 size: 14 residues. Deletions cut 5 bases from V and 3 bases from J, with 11 bases between. Here the CDR3 DNA reads TGCGCCAGCAGTCTAGGGGAGGCTAATGAAAAACTGTTTTTT. It codes for CASSLGEANEKLFF.

V usage is TRBV4-3 and J usage is TRBJ1-1; weak D call: TRBD1 (6 bases). The length of the CDR3 is 17 residues. The V end was cut by 0 bases, the J end by 4 bases, with 18 bases between. Germline assignment: CDR1 LGHNA and CDR2 YSLEER. DNA for the CDR3: TGCGCCAGCAGCCAAGATTGGTCAGGGGCTGGGGCCACTGAAGCTTTCTTT. Its translation: CASSQDWSGAGATEAFF.

The chain links TRBV18 to TRBJ2-5; 7 bases agree with TRBD1. The length of the CDR3 is 13 residues. Germline V gene sequence: CDR1 KGHSH, CDR2 LQKENI. Losses at the gene ends were 1 base for V and 7 bases for J; bases not matched to a gene: 3. The CDR3 spells CASSPQGARTQYF. Written as DNA, the CDR3 is TGTGCCAGCTCACCACAGGGGGCACGGACCCAGTACTTC.

The chain's CDR3 is CASSLDRAPLNYGYTF. The CDR3 DNA follows: TGTGCCAGCAGCTTAGACAGGGCCCCCTTAAACTATGGCTACACCTTC. The V call is TRBV7-8, the J call TRBJ1-2; possibly TRBD1 for D (6 bases). The germline V and J ends were trimmed by 1 base and 2 bases, with 14 bases remaining between them. The CDR3 spans 16 residues. Germline V gene lookup returns CDR1 SGHVS and CDR2 FQNEAQ. Based on the CDR3 plus reference TRBV7-8 and TRBJ1-2, the full variable domain is GAGVSQSPRYKVAKRGQDVALRCDPISGHVSLFWYQQALGQGPEFLTYFQNEAQLDKSGLPSDRFFAERPEGSVSTLKIQRTQQEDSAVYLCASSLDRAPLNYGYTFGSGTRLTVV.

The chain employs TRBV19 and TRBJ2-7; D is possibly TRBD1 (6 bases). This CDR3 comprises 13 residues. V was clipped by 3 bases and J by 2 bases, with 8 bases between them. Germline lookup yields CDR1 LNHDA and CDR2 SQIVND (reference sequence). The CDR3 nucleotides are TGTGCCAGTAGTATCAGGGGTACCTACGAGCAGTACTTC. Residues: CASSIRGTYEQYF.

This clone was detected only once. V gene TRBV30 combines with J gene TRBJ1-1; D perhaps matches TRBD1 (5 bases). This CDR3 spans 13 amino acids. Germline-derived CDR1 and CDR2 are GTSNPN and SVGIG (reference sequence). The germline V and J ends were trimmed by 1 base and 4 bases, with 10 bases remaining between them. CDR3 nucleotide sequence: TGTGCCTGGAGTGCTTGGGGCGTCACTGAAGCTTTCTTT. It yields the protein CAWSAWGVTEAFF.

The rearrangement joins TRBV11-2 to TRBJ2-5; 14 bases line up with TRBD2. The V and J ends lost 4 bases and 5 bases, in that order; junction bases with no gene match: 6. In germline, CDR1 is SGHAT, CDR2 FQNNGV. This CDR3 is 16 amino acids long. This CDR3 is CASSSRLAGGRETQYF. CDR3 DNA: TGTGCCAGCAGCTCCCGACTAGCGGGGGGGCGGGAGACCCAGTACTTC.

The rearrangement links TRBV10-3 to TRBJ2-2; a weak D match, TRBD1 (6 bases). The V gene's germline CDR1 is ENHRY and CDR2 SYGVKD. The CDR3 is 14 residues long. Trimming removed 7 bases from V and 2 bases from J, with 11 bases in between. CDR3 sequence reads: CAITPDSNTGELFF. In DNA form, the CDR3 reads TGTGCCATCACCCCGGACAGTAACACCGGGGAGCTGTTTTTT.

J is TRBJ2-7 and V is TRBV27; 8 bases map to TRBD1. The CDR3 runs 13 residues. In germline, CDR1 is MNHEY, CDR2 SMNVEV (reference sequence). J lost 4 bases, V lost 6 bases, and 5 bases had no gene match. CDR3: CASSRTGRYEQYF. In DNA form, the CDR3 reads TGTGCCAGCAGCCGGACAGGGCGGTACGAGCAGTACTTC.

The genes are TRBV2 and TRBJ1-6; 9 bases are shared with TRBD1. The CDR3 loop spans 15 amino acids. The V gene end was trimmed by 3 bases and the J gene end by 7 bases; junction bases not matched to a gene: 4. Germline CDR1 SNHLY, CDR2 FYNNEI. CDR3: CASSDRDRANSPLHF. The CDR3 region has the DNA TGTGCCAGCAGTGATAGGGACAGGGCGAATTCACCCCTCCACTTT.

This clone appeared a single time. The chain couples TRBV19 to TRBJ1-5; maybe TRBD1 (5 bases). CDR3 length: 14 amino acids. Trimming pared 4 bases from V and 2 bases from J, leaving 9 bases between. CDR1 is LNHDA and CDR2 is SQIVND in the germline V gene (reference sequence). CDR3 in amino acids: CASSTEGRNQPQHF. The CDR3 DNA follows: TGTGCCAGTAGTACGGAGGGACGCAATCAGCCCCAGCATTTT. Full variable domain (remainder filled in from reference TRBV19 and TRBJ1-5): DGGITQSPKYLFRKEGQNVTLSCEQNLNHDAMYWYRQDPGQGLRLIYYSQIVNDFQKGDIAEGYSVSREKKESFPLTVTSAQKNPTAFYLCASSTEGRNQPQHFGDGTRLSIL.

This clone was counted once. This chain joins TRBV7-2 and TRBJ1-3, with TRBD1 as a possible D gene (6 bases). Per the germline V gene, CDR1 is SGHTA and CDR2 is FQGNSA. The ends were cut back, 0 bases at V and 2 bases at J, with 11 bases in the middle. The CDR3 consists of 16 residues. For the CDR3, the DNA is TGTGCCAGCAGCTTAGCAGCAGGGGTAACTGGAAACACCATATATTTT. The encoded protein is CASSLAAGVTGNTIYF.